The 32 T cell receptor beta chains below all came from one sample that was sequenced in a study of identical twins. TCRdb re-analysed the 5' RACE reads in MiXCR, keeping a single row per CDR3 protein. The sample has some 760,000 distinct CDR3 sequences; 18% are singletons. These same records also appear under a second study, on T cells expressing NK-cell markers.

The sample taken for sequencing was PBMCs. These receptors were taken from a woman in her late teens or twenties in good health.

This clonotype was observed at least ten times. The chain employs TRBV12-3 or TRBV12-4 and TRBJ2-1; 7 nucleotides agree with TRBD2. The trim removed 2 bases at V and 9 bases at J, leaving 7 bases unmatched. The CDR3 loop spans 14 amino acids. The CDR3 DNA reads as TGTGCCAGCAGTTTACTAGCGGAAAGGGGTGAGCAGTTCTTC. It yields the protein CASSLLAERGEQFF.

The sample holds many counts of this clonotype. The chain is built from TRBV12-3 or TRBV12-4 and TRBJ2-1; D is ambiguous. Trimming stripped 3 bases from V and 7 bases from J, with 13 bases between. The CDR3 has 14 amino acids. CDR3 protein: CASSFLGRDNEQFF. The CDR3 bases are TGTGCCAGCAGTTTTCTCGGCCGAGATAATGAGCAGTTCTTC.

The rearrangement uses TRBV10-3 and TRBJ2-5, with D uncertain. Between the trimmed V and J ends, which lost 0 bases and 4 bases, there was a span of 9 bases. There are 14 residues in the CDR3. Germline lookup yields CDR1 ENHRY and CDR2 SYGVKD. CDR3 DNA: TGTGCCATCAGTGAGTCCCCACCCCCAGAGACCCAGTACTTC. It encodes CAISESPPPETQYF.

The chain links TRBV20-1 to TRBJ1-1, with D hard to call. Germline V CDR1 and CDR2: DFQATT, SNEGSKA (reference sequence). The CDR3 is made up of 11 amino acids. Trimming shortened V by 2 bases and J by 5 bases, and 6 bases separated the two germline ends. CDR3 nucleotide sequence: TGCAGTGCTAGAAAGGGAACTGAAGCTTTCTTT. Translation: CSARKGTEAFF.

The chain links TRBV9 to TRBJ2-1, with a possible D match to TRBD2 (6 bases). This CDR3 has 14 residues. Germline V gene data show CDR1 as SGDLS and CDR2 as YYNGEE. Trimming shortened V by 4 bases and J by 9 bases, and 17 bases separated the two germline ends. The chain's CDR3 is CASSSLQGGLEQFF. Written as DNA, the CDR3 is TGTGCCAGCAGCTCACTCCAGGGAGGCCTTGAGCAGTTCTTC.

This clonotype has just a few counts. V usage is TRBV12-5 and J usage is TRBJ2-2; 8 bases map to TRBD1. This CDR3 has 18 residues. V was pared by 2 bases and J by 4 bases, with 12 bases of the junction left unmatched. Per germline, CDR1 LGHNT and CDR2 FRNRAP. DNA of the CDR3: TGTGCTAGTGGTTTGAGGCAGGGGGCCTCCTCGGGCACCGGGGAGCTGTTTTTT. It codes for CASGLRQGASSGTGELFF.

The chain links TRBV3-1 to TRBJ1-5; D ambiguous. Trimming shortened V by 0 bases and J by 9 bases, and 12 bases separated the two germline ends. Germline V gene lookup returns CDR1 LGHDT and CDR2 YNNKEL (reference sequence). The CDR3 loop spans 14 amino acids. The CDR3 loop reads CASSQDLAPMPQHF. The CDR3 DNA is TGTGCCAGCAGCCAAGATTTAGCCCCTATGCCCCAGCATTTT.

This clonotype was seen a few times. J is TRBJ1-2 and V is TRBV7-9; D unclear. V dropped 5 bases and J dropped 3 bases, with 13 bases sitting between them. This CDR3 is built from 14 residues. In germline, CDR1 is SEHNR, CDR2 FQNEAQ (reference sequence). The CDR3 spells CASSQVPRDYGYTF. The CDR3 nucleotides are TGTGCCAGCAGCCAAGTCCCCCGAGACTATGGCTACACCTTC.

This clonotype occurred a few times. This chain connects TRBV5-1 to TRBJ2-3, with D unclear. Germline CDR1 is SGHRS and CDR2 is YFSETQ. The CDR3 is 16 amino acids. The ends were cut back, 0 bases at V and 2 bases at J, with 13 bases in the middle. CDR3 sequence: CASSLVRQDHTDTQYF. The CDR3 DNA follows: TGCGCCAGCAGCTTGGTGCGGCAGGACCACACAGATACGCAGTATTTT.

This clonotype was seen a few times. V usage is TRBV7-9 and J usage is TRBJ2-3; D assignment may be TRBD1 or TRBD2 (6 bases each). The germline CDR1 and CDR2 sequences are SEHNR and FQNEAQ (reference sequence). This CDR3 region has 17 residues. Trimming stripped 5 bases from V and 2 bases from J, with 20 bases between. In DNA, the CDR3 is TGTGCCAGCAGCCAATTGGAACAGGGAGGAGCCACAGATACGCAGTATTTT. This translates into CASSQLEQGGATDTQYF. The whole variable domain, filled in from reference TRBV7-9 and TRBJ2-3, reads DTGVSQNPRHKITKRGQNVTFRCDPISEHNRLYWYRQTLGQGPEFLTYFQNEAQLEKSRLLSDRFSAERPKGSFSTLEIQRTEQGDSAMYLCASSQLEQGGATDTQYFGPGTRLTVL.

This clonotype has a handful of counts. The rearrangement links TRBV6-2 or TRBV6-3 to TRBJ2-3; either TRBD1 or TRBD2 may supply D (5 bases each). CDR1 is MNHEY, CDR2 SVGEGT, per germline. The V gene lost 2 bases and the J gene lost 4 bases, with 10 bases spanning the gap. CDR3 length: 14 residues. CDR3: CASSYRQRADTQYF. The DNA of the CDR3 is TGTGCCAGCAGTTACCGACAGAGGGCAGATACGCAGTATTTT.

This clonotype was detected only a few times. The gene calls are TRBV6-5 and TRBJ2-1; D unclear. The V gene's germline CDR1 is MNHEY and CDR2 SVGAGI. The CDR3 extends over 14 amino acids. Trimming cost V 2 bases and J 5 bases, with 10 bases left between them. The CDR3 protein is CASSYGRPNNEQFF. The CDR3 bases are TGTGCCAGCAGTTACGGCCGACCAAACAATGAGCAGTTCTTC.

The chain joins TRBV28 to TRBJ2-1; 7 nucleotides agree with TRBD2. The CDR3 runs to 15 residues. CDR1 is MDHEN and CDR2 is SYDVKM in the germline V gene. After removal of 7 bases from V and 7 bases from J, the junction contained 13 bases not matched to a gene. CDR3 in DNA: TGTGCCAGCATAAATCGGGACTACCTAGGGAATGAGCAGTTCTTC. The encoded protein is CASINRDYLGNEQFF.

In nucleotides, the CDR3 is TGTGCCAGCTCACCAGCCAGGGGGCAGGGGCAGCCCCAGCATTTT. The encoded protein is CASSPARGQGQPQHF. The chain carries TRBV18 and TRBJ1-5; 8 nucleotides align to TRBD1. Germline V CDR1 and CDR2: KGHSH, LQKENI. The trim removed 2 bases at V and 7 bases at J, leaving 7 bases unmatched. The CDR3 spans 15 residues.

V and J are TRBV27 and TRBJ1-6; D is undetermined. The CDR3 covers 14 residues. Trimming stripped 5 bases from V and 7 bases from J, with 12 bases between. Per the germline V gene, CDR1 is MNHEY and CDR2 is SMNVEV (reference sequence). This CDR3 reads CASSPKVWNSPLHF. The CDR3 nucleotides are TGTGCCAGCAGTCCAAAGGTTTGGAATTCACCCCTCCACTTT.

This clonotype has just a few counts. The chain links TRBV29-1 to TRBJ1-1; D is possibly TRBD1 (5 bases). The V end was cut by 4 bases, the J end by 11 bases, with 11 bases between. CDR1 and CDR2 from the germline V gene are SQVTM and ANQGSEA. This CDR3 spans 10 amino acids. CDR3 sequence (DNA): TGCAGCGTTGTCGGGAGGGACGCTTTCTTT. It specifies CSVVGRDAFF.

V is TRBV21-1 and J is TRBJ1-1. TRBV21-1 is termed a pseudogene. The CDR3 spans 18 residues. The CDR3 reads CASSKNGLYKGGDTEAFF. CDR3 bases: TGTGCCAGCAGCAAGAATGGGCTTTACAAGGGAGGGGACACTGAAGCTTTCTTT.

This clonotype was counted a few times. The V call is TRBV5-1, the J call TRBJ2-7; D is perhaps TRBD2 (6 bases). Germline V gene data show CDR1 as SGHRS and CDR2 as YFSETQ. The CDR3 is 15 amino acids. The V and J ends lost 0 bases and 2 bases respectively, with 12 bases between them. CDR3 sequence: CASSLGEAGTYEQYF. For the CDR3, the DNA is TGCGCCAGCAGCTTGGGGGAGGCAGGGACCTACGAGCAGTACTTC.

This rearrangement joins TRBV25-1 to TRBJ2-1; 9 bases match TRBD2. V lost 4 bases to trimming and J lost 5 bases; unmatched junction nucleotides: 3. Germline lookup yields CDR1 MGHDK and CDR2 SYGVNS. This CDR3 has 14 amino acids. This chain's CDR3 is CASSARLADNEQFF. The CDR3 DNA is TGTGCCAGCAGTGCAAGACTAGCGGACAATGAGCAGTTCTTC.

The chain carries TRBV7-9 and TRBJ2-7, with unresolved D. V lost 4 bases and J 7 bases, leaving 14 bases between the germline ends. The length of the CDR3 is 13 residues. Germline CDR1 and CDR2: SEHNR and FQNEAQ (reference sequence). The CDR3 loop reads CASSSGQSLEQYF. CDR3 nucleotides: TGTGCCAGCAGCTCGGGTCAGAGTCTGGAGCAGTACTTC.

This clonotype was observed a handful of times. This chain connects TRBV5-1 to TRBJ2-3; 12 bases match TRBD2. The CDR3 extends over 16 amino acids. V was clipped by 3 bases and J by 2 bases; unmatched bases: 4. Germline-derived CDR1 and CDR2 are SGHRS and YFSETQ. DNA for the CDR3: TGCGCCAGCAGCTGGGGGACTAGCGGGTTCACAGATACGCAGTATTTT. Amino acid sequence: CASSWGTSGFTDTQYF.

The chain carries TRBV5-1 and TRBJ2-7; TRBD2 agrees at 8 bases. The V gene's germline CDR1 is SGHRS and CDR2 YFSETQ. CDR3 size: 15 residues. Trimming removed 5 bases from V and 2 bases from J; junction bases left unmatched: 9. CDR3 bases: TGCGCCAGCAGTCTGATGACTAGCGCAACCTACGAGCAGTACTTC. Amino acids: CASSLMTSATYEQYF.

The CDR3 loop is CASSLGLREYNEQFF. The CDR3 bases are TGCGCCAGCAGCTTGGGGTTGCGGGAGTACAATGAGCAGTTCTTC. The V gene is TRBV5-1, the J gene TRBJ2-1; 7 positions agree with TRBD2. V lost 0 bases, J lost 4 bases, and 4 bases stayed unmatched. CDR3 size: 15 residues. Germline V gene lookup returns CDR1 SGHRS and CDR2 YFSETQ.

The V gene is TRBV6-2 or TRBV6-3, the J gene TRBJ2-1; 7 positions match TRBD2. Germline CDR1 MNHEY, CDR2 SVGEGT. Trimming removed 5 bases from V and 7 bases from J; junction bases left unmatched: 11. The CDR3 contains 15 residues. The CDR3 loop is CASSPSGLSPNEQFF. In DNA, the CDR3 is TGTGCCAGCAGTCCTAGCGGTCTTTCCCCAAATGAGCAGTTCTTC.

The rearrangement uses TRBV6-1 and TRBJ2-1; D is possibly TRBD2 (6 bases). Trimming left V 6 bases short and J 4 bases short, with 19 bases between. CDR3 length equals 16 residues. Germline V lookup: CDR1 MNHNS, CDR2 SASEGT. Here the CDR3 reads CASSARAVRGYNEQFF. Here the CDR3 DNA reads TGTGCCAGCAGCGCTAGGGCTGTGCGGGGTTACAATGAGCAGTTCTTC.

The sample holds a few counts of this clonotype. The chain links TRBV2 to TRBJ1-3; 10 nucleotides align to TRBD1. This CDR3 comprises 14 residues. In germline, CDR1 is SNHLY, CDR2 FYNNEI. J lost 2 bases, V lost 7 bases, and 2 bases had no gene match. Here the CDR3 reads CASTGTGAGNTIYF. DNA for the CDR3: TGTGCCAGCACCGGGACAGGGGCTGGAAACACCATATATTTT. Full variable domain (remainder filled in from reference TRBV2 and TRBJ1-3): EPEVTQTPSHQVTQMGQEVILRCVPISNHLYFYWYRQILGQKVEFLVSFYNNEISEKSEIFDDQFSVERPDGSNFTLKIRSTKLEDSAMYFCASTGTGAGNTIYFGEGSWLTVV.

This clonotype was observed a handful of times. The chain is built from TRBV20-1 and TRBJ2-1, with 9 bases aligning to TRBD2. V lost 6 bases, J lost 7 bases, and 10 bases stayed unmatched. CDR1 and CDR2 (germline): DFQATT, SNEGSKA (reference sequence). The CDR3 is 14 residues long. The CDR3 DNA follows: TGCAGTGCCGAGACTAGCGGTAAAATAAATGAGCAGTTCTTC. Amino acid sequence: CSAETSGKINEQFF.

For this clonotype: Being one base from a much bigger clone, this may be a read error. Lacking the conserved final phenylalanine or tryptophan, this CDR3 likely reflects a read error. The chain employs TRBV20-1 and TRBJ2-2, with TRBD2 identical over 14 bases. This CDR3 has 15 residues. Germline V CDR1 and CDR2: DFQATT, SNEGSKA (reference sequence). Unmatched junction bases numbered 7, after V lost 8 bases and J lost 5 bases. CDR3 in amino acids: CSPGLAGGRTGELFS. The CDR3 coding sequence is TGCAGTCCTGGACTAGCGGGGGGCAGGACCGGGGAGCTGTTTTCT.

In this sample, this clonotype turned up a few times. The V gene is TRBV10-3, the J gene TRBJ2-1; a possible D gene is TRBD1 (5 bases). The ends were cut back, 6 bases at V and 12 bases at J, with 15 bases in the middle. CDR3 length: 12 amino acids. Per germline, CDR1 ENHRY and CDR2 SYGVKD. CDR3 DNA sequence: TGTGCCATCAGCGACAGCGCCGTGGGGCAGTTCTTC. Encoded protein: CAISDSAVGQFF.

This clonotype has only a few counts. J is TRBJ2-2 and V is TRBV5-5, with 7 bases identical to TRBD1. J lost 8 bases, V lost 3 bases, and 10 bases had no gene match. The germline CDR1 and CDR2 sequences are SGHKS and YYEKEE (reference sequence). The CDR3 length is 15 residues. CDR3 bases: TGTGCCAGCAGCTCCTGGACAGGTTCAAGAGGGGAGCTGTTTTTT. Translated: CASSSWTGSRGELFF.

This clonotype was detected a few times. The chain recombines TRBV9 with TRBJ1-2; tentatively, D is TRBD1 (5 bases). This CDR3 comprises 14 residues. From germline, CDR1 is SGDLS and CDR2 YYNGEE. Trimming took 3 bases from V and 8 from J, leaving 17 bases between them. DNA of the CDR3: TGTGCCAGCAGCGGGCCCAGGGTGGCGGAGGGCTACACCTTC. Protein: CASSGPRVAEGYTF.

The J gene is TRBJ2-3, the V gene TRBV5-1; 9 nucleotides align to TRBD2. This CDR3 has 16 amino acids. V trimming: 4 bases; J trimming: 6 bases; junction bases outside the gene matches: 12. CDR1 is SGHRS and CDR2 is YFSETQ in the germline V gene. The chain's CDR3 is CASSTGLAGEVDTQYF. CDR3 sequence (DNA): TGCGCCAGCAGCACGGGACTAGCCGGAGAAGTGGATACGCAGTATTTT.